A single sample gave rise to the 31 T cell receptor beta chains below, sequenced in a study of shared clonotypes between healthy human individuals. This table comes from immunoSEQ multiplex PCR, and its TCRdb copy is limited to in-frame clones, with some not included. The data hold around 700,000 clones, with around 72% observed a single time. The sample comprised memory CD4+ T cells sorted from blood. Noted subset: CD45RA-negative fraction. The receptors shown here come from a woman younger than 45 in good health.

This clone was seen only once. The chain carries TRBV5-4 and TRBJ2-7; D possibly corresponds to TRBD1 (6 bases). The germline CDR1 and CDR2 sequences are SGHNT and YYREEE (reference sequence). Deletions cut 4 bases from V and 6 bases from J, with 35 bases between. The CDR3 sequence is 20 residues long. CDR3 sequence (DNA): TGTGCCAGCAGCCCTTTCGTAGGTACGCTTAACTTCCCAGGGGTCGCCGAGCAGTACTTC. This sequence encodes CASSPFVGTLNFPGVAEQYF.

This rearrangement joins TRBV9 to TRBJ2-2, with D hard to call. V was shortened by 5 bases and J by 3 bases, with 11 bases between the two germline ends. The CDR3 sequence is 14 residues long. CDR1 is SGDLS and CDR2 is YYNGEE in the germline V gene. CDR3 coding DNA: TGTGCCAGCAGGATCGAAGGTTACACCGGGGAGCTGTTTTTT. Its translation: CASRIEGYTGELFF. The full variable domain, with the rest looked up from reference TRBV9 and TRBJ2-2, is DSGVTQTPKHLITATGQRVTLRCSPRSGDLSVYWYQQSLDQGLQFLIQYYNGEERAKGNILERFSAQQFPDLHSELNLSSLELGDSALYFCASRIEGYTGELFFGEGSRLTVL.

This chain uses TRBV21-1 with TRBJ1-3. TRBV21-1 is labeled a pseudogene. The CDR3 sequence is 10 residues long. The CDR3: CASTGNTIYF. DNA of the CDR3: TGTGCCAGCACGGGAAACACCATATATTTT.

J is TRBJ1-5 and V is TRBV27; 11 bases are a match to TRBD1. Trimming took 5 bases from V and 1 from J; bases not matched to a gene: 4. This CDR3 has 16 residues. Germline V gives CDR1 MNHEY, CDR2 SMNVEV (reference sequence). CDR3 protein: CASSRGDRGSNQPQHF. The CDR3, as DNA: TGTGCCAGCAGTAGAGGGGACAGGGGGAGCAATCAGCCCCAGCATTTT.

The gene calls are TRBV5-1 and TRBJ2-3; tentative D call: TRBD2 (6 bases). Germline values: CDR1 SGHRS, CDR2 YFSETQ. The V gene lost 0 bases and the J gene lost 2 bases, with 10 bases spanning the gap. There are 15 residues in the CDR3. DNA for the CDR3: TGCGCCAGCAGCTTGGGGTGGGAGGCCACAGATACGCAGTATTTT. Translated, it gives CASSLGWEATDTQYF. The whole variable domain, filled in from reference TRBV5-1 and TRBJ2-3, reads KAGVTQTPRYLIKTRGQQVTLSCSPISGHRSVSWYQQTPGQGLQFLFEYFSETQRNKGNFPGRFSGRQFSNSRSEMNVSTLELGDSALYLCASSLGWEATDTQYFGPGTRLTVL.

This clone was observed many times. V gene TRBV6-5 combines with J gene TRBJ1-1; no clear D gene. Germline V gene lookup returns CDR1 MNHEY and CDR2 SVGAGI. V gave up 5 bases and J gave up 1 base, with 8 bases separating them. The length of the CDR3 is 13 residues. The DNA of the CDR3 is TGTGCCAGCAGTCTATTCACGAACACTGAAGCTTTCTTT. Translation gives CASSLFTNTEAFF.

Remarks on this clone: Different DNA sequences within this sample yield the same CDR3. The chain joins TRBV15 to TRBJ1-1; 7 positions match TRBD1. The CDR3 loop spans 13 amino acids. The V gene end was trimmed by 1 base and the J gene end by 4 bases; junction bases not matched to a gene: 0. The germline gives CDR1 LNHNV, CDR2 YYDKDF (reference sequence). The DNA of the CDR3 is TGTGCCACCAGCAGAGGACAGGGCACTGAAGCTTTCTTT. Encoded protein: CATSRGQGTEAFF.

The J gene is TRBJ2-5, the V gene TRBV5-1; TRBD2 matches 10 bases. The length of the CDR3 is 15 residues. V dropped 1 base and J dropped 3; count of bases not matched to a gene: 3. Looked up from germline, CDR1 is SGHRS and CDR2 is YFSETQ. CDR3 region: CASSLRLAGEETQYF. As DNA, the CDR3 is TGCGCCAGCAGCTTGCGGCTAGCGGGAGAAGAGACCCAGTACTTC.

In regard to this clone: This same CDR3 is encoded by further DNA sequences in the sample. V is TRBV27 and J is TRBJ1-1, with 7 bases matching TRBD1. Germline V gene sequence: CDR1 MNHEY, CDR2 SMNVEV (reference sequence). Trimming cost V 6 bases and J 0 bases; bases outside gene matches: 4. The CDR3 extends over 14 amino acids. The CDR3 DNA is TGTGCCAGCAGAACAGGGGTTTTGAACACTGAAGCTTTCTTT. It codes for CASRTGVLNTEAFF.

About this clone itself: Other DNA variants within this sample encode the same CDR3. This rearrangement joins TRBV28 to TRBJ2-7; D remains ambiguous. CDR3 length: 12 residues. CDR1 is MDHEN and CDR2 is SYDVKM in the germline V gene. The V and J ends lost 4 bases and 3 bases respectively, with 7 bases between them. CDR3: CASSSTDYEQYF. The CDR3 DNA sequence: TGTGCCAGCAGTTCCACGGACTACGAGCAGTACTTC.

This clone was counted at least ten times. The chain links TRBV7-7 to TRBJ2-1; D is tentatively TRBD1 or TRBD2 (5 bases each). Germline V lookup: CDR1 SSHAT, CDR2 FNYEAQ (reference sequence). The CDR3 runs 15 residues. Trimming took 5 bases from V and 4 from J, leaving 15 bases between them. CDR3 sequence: CASSVGGVGYNEQFF. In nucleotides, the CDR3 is TGTGCCAGCAGCGTTGGGGGAGTGGGGTACAATGAGCAGTTCTTC.

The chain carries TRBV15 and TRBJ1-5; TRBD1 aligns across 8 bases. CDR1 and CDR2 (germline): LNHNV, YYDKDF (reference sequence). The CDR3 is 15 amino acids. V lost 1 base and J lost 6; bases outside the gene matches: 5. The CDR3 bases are TGTGCCACCAGCAGAGTAACAGGGGGTCTTCAGCCCCAGCATTTT. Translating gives CATSRVTGGLQPQHF. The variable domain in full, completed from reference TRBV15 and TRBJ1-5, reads DAMVIQNPRYQVTQFGKPVTLSCSQTLNHNVMYWYQQKSSQAPKLLFHYYDKDFNNEADTPDNFQSRRPNTSFCFLDIRSPGLGDTAMYLCATSRVTGGLQPQHFGDGTRLSIL.

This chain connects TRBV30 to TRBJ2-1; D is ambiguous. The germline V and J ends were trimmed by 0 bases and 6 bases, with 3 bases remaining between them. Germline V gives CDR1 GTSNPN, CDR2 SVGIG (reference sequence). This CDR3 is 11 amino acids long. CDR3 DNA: TGTGCCTGGAGTGTCATCAATGAGCAGTTCTTC. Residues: CAWSVINEQFF.

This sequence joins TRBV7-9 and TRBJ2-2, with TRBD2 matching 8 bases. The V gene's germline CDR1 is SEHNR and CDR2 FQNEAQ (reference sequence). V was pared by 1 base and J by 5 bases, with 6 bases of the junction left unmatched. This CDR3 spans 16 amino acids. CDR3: CASSLDSGRSTGELFF. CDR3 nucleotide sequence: TGTGCCAGCAGCTTAGACAGCGGGAGAAGTACCGGGGAGCTGTTTTTT.

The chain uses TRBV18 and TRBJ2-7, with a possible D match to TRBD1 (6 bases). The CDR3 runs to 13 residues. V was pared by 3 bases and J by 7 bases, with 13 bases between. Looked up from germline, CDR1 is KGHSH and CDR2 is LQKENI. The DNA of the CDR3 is TGTGCCAGCTCACCGGACAGATCCTCGGAGCAGTACTTC. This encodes CASSPDRSSEQYF.

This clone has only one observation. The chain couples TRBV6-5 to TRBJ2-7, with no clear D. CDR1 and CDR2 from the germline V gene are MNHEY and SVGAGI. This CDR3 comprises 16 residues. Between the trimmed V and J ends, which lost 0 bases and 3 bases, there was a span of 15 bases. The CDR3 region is CASSYSEPGDGYEQYF. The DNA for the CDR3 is TGTGCCAGCAGTTACTCGGAACCCGGCGACGGCTACGAGCAGTACTTC.

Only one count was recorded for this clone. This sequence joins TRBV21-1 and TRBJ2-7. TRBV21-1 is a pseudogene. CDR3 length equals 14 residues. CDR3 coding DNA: TGTGCCAGCAGCAAAGGGACCGTTGGGGACGAGCAGTACTTC. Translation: CASSKGTVGDEQYF.

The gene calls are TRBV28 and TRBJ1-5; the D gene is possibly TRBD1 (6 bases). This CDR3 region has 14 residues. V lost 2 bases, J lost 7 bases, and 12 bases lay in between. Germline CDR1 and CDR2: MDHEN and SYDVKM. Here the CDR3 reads CASSLSRGQQPQHF. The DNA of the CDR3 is TGTGCCAGCAGTTTAAGCCGGGGGCAGCAGCCCCAGCATTTT.

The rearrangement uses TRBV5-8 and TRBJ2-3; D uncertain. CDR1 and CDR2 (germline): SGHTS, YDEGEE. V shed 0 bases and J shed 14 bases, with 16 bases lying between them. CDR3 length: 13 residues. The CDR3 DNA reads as TGTGCCAGCAGCTTGGAGTTTAGGTCTCAAAGGTATTTT. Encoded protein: CASSLEFRSQRYF.

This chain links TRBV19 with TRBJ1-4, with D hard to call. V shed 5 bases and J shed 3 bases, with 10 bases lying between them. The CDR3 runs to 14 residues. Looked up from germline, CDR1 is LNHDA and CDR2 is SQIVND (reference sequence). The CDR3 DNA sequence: TGTGCCAGTAGTTATGACTACTCTAATGAAAAACTGTTTTTT. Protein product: CASSYDYSNEKLFF.

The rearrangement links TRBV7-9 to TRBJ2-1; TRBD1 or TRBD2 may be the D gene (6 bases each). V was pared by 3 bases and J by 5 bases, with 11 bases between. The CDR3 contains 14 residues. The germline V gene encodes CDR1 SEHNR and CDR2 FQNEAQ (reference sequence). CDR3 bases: TGTGCCAGCAGCTTTTCGGGGGCAAACAATGAGCAGTTCTTC. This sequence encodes CASSFSGANNEQFF. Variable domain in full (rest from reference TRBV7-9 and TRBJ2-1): DTGVSQNPRHKITKRGQNVTFRCDPISEHNRLYWYRQTLGQGPEFLTYFQNEAQLEKSRLLSDRFSAERPKGSFSTLEIQRTEQGDSAMYLCASSFSGANNEQFFGPGTRLTVL.

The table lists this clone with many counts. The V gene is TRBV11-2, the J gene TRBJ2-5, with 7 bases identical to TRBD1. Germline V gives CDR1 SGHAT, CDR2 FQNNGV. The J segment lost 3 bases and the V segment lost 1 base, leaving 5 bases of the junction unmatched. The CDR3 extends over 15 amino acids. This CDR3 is CASSLGGQSKETQYF. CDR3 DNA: TGTGCCAGCAGCTTAGGGGGACAGTCCAAAGAGACCCAGTACTTC.

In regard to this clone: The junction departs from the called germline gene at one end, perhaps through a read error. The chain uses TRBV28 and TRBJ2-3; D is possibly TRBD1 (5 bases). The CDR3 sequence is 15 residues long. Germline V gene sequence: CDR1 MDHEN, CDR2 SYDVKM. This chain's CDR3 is CASSFYGHATGTQYF. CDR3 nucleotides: TGTGCCAGCAGTTTTTACGGCCATGCCACAGGTACGCAGTATTTT.

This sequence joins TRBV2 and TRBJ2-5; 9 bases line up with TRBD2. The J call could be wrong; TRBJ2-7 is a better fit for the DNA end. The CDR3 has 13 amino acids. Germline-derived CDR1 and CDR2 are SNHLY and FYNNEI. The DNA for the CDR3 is TGTGCCAGCAGCCTAGCGGGAAAGGACGAGCAGTACTTC. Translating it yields CASSLAGKDEQYF.

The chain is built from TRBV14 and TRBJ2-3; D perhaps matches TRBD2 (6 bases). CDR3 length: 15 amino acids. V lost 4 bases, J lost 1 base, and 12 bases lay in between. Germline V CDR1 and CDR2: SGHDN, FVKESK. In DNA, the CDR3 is TGTGCCAGCAGCCGTAGACTAGTGGGCACAGATACGCAGTATTTT. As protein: CASSRRLVGTDTQYF.

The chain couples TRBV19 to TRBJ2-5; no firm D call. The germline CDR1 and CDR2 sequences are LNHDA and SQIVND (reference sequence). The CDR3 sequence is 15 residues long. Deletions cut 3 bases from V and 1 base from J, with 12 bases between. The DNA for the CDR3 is TGTGCCAGTAGTATGACACGGTCATTCCAAGAGACCCAGTACTTC. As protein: CASSMTRSFQETQYF.

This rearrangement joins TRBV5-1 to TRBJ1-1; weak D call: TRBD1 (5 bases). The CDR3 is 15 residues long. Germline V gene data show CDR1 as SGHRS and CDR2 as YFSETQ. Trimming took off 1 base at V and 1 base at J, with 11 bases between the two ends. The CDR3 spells CASSLSGGTNTEAFF. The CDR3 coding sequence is TGCGCCAGCAGCTTGAGCGGGGGAACGAACACTGAAGCTTTCTTT. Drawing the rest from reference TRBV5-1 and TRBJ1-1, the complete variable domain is KAGVTQTPRYLIKTRGQQVTLSCSPISGHRSVSWYQQTPGQGLQFLFEYFSETQRNKGNFPGRFSGRQFSNSRSEMNVSTLELGDSALYLCASSLSGGTNTEAFFGQGTRLTVV.

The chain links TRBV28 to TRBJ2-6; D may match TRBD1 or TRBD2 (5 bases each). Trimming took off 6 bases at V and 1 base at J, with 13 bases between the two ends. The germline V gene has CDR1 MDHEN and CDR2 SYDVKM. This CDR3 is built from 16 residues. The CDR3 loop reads CASRTERGSGANVLTF. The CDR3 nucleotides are TGTGCCAGCAGAACGGAGAGGGGTTCTGGGGCCAACGTCCTGACTTTC.

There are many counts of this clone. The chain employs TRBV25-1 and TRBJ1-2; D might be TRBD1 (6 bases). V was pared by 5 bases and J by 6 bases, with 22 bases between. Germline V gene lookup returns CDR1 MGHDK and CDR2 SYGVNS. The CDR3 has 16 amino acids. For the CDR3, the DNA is TGTGCCAGCAGTCCCCAAGGGACAACCCGGAAAAATGGCTACACCTTC. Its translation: CASSPQGTTRKNGYTF.

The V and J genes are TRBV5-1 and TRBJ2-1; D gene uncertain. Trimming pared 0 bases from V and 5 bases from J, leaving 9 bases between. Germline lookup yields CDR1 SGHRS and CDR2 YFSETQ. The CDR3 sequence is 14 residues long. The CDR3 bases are TGCGCCAGCAGCTTGGGGACCGTAAACAATGAGCAGTTCTTC. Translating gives CASSLGTVNNEQFF.

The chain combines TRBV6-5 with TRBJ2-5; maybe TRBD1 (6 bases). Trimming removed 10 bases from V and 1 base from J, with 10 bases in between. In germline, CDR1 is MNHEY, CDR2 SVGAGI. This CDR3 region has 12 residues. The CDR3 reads CAITDSQETQYF. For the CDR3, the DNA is TGTGCCATTACGGACAGCCAAGAGACCCAGTACTTC.